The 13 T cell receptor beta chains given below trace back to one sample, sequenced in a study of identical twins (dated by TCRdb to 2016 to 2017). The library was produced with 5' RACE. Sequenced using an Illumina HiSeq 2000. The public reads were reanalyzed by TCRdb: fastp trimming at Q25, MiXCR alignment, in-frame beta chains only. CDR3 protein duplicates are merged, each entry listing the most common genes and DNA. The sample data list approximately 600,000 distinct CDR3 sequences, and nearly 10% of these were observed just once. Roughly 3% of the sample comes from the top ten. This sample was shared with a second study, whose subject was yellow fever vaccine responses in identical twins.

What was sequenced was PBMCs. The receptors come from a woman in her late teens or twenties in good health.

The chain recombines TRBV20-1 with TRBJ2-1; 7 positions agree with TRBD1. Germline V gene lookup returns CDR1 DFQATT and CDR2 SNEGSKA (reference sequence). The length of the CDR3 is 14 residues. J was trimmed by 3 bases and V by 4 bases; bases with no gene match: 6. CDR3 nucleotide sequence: TGCAGTGCTACCGACAGGGCCGACTACAATGAGCAGTTCTTC. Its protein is CSATDRADYNEQFF.

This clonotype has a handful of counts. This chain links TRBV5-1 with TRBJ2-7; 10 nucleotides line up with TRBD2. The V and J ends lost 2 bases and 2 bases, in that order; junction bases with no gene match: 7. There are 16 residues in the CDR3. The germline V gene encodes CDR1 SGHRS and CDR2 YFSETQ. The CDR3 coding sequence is TGCGCCAGCAGCTTTGGAGTACTAGCGGGAACCTACGAGCAGTACTTC. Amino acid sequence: CASSFGVLAGTYEQYF.

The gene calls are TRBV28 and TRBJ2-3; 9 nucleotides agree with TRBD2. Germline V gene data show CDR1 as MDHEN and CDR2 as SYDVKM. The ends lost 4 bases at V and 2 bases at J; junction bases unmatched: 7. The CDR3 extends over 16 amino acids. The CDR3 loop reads CASSYTSGGPTDTQYF. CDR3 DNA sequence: TGTGCCAGCAGTTATACAAGCGGGGGGCCCACAGATACGCAGTATTTT.

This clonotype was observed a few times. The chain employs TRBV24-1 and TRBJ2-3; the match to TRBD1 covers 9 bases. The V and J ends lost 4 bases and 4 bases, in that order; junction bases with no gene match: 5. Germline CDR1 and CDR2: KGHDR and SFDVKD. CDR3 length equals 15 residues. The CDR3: CATSEHTGGPDTQYF. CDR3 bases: TGTGCCACCAGTGAGCATACAGGGGGCCCAGATACGCAGTATTTT.

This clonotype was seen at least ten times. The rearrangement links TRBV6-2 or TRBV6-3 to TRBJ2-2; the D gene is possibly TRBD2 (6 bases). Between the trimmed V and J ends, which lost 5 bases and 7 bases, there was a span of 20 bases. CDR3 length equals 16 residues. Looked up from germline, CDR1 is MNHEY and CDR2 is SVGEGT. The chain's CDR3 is CASSDGGLGHDGELFF. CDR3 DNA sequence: TGTGCCAGCAGTGACGGGGGTTTGGGGCACGACGGGGAGCTGTTTTTT.

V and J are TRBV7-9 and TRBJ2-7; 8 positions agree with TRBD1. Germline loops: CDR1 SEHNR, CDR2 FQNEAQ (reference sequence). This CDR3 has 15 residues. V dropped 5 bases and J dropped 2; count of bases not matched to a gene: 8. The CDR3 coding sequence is TGTGCCAGCAGCCCCCCGGCGACAGGGGCCTACGAGCAGTACTTC. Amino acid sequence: CASSPPATGAYEQYF.

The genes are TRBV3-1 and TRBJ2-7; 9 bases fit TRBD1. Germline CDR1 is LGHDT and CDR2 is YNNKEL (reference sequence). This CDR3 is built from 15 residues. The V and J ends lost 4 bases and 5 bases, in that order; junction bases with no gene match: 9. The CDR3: CASSRSGTGLDEQYF. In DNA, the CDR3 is TGTGCCAGCAGCCGTTCCGGGACAGGGTTGGACGAGCAGTACTTC.

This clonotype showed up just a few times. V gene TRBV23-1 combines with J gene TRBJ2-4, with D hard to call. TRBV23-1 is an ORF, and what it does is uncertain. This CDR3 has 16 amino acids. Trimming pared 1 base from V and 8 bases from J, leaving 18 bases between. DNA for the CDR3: TGCGCCAGCAGTCAATTACAAGGCTTTCCGGTATACATTCAGTACTTC. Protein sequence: CASSQLQGFPVYIQYF.

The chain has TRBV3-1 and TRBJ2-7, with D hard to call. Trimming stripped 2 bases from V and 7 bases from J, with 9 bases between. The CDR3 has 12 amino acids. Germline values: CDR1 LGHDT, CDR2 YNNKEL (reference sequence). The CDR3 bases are TGTGCCAGCAGCCAACTCAATTTTGAGCAGTACTTC. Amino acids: CASSQLNFEQYF.

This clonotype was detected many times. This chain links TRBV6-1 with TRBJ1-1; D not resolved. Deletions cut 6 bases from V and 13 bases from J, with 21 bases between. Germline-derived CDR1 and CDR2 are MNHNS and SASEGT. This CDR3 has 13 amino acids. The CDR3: CASSPLDFRSVFF. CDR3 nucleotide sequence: TGTGCCAGCAGCCCCTTGGATTTCAGGAGTGTTTTCTTT.

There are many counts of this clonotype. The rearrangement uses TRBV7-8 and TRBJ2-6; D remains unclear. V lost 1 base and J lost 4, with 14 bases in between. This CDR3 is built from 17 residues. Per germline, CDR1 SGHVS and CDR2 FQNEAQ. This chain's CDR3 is CASSLGFGSTGANVLTF. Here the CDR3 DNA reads TGTGCCAGCAGCTTAGGATTCGGCAGTACCGGGGCCAACGTCCTGACTTTC.

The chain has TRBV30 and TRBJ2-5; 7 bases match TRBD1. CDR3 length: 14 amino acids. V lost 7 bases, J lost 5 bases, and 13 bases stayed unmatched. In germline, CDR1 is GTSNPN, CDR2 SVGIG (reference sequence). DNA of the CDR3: TGTGCCTCGGCCTCGGACAGGCGGAGGGAGACCCAGTACTTC. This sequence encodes CASASDRRRETQYF.

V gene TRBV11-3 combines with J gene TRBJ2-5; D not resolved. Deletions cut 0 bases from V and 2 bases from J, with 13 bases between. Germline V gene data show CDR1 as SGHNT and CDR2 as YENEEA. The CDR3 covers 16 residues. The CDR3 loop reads CASSLERVHFQETQYF. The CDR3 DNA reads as TGTGCCAGCAGCTTAGAACGGGTACACTTTCAAGAGACCCAGTACTTC.